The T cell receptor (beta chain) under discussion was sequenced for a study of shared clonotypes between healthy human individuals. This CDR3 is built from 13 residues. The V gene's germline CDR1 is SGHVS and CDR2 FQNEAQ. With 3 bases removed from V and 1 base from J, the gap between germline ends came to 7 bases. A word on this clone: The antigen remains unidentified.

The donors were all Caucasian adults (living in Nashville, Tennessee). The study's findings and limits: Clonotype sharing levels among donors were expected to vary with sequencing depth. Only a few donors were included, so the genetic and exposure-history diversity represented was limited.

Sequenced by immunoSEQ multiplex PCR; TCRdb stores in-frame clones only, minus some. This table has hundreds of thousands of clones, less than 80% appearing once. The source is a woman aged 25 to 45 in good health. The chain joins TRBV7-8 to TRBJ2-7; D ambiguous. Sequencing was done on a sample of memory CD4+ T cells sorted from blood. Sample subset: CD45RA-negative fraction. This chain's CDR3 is CASSFWSSYEQYF. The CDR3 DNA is TGTGCCAGCAGCTTTTGGAGTTCCTACGAGCAGTACTTC.